The sequence of this T cell receptor (beta chain) was determined in a study of neurological immune-mediated disorders. This CDR3 is built from 17 residues. Trimming removed 3 bases from V and 0 bases from J; junction bases left unmatched: 9. Germline V gene data show CDR1 as ENHRY and CDR2 as SYGVKD. MiXCR, run by TCRdb on the 5' RACE reads, gives a single entry per CDR3 protein. The sample shows about 66,000 distinct CDR3 sequences, 3.5% to 5.5% of them seen only once. The sample was PBMCs. The chain links TRBV10-3 to TRBJ2-3; 7 positions match TRBD1. The clonotype comes from a man aged 25-45 years with multiple sclerosis. The CDR3 protein is CAISDLLTGSSTDTQYF. The CDR3 DNA reads TGTGCCATCAGTGACCTCCTGACAGGGAGTAGCACAGATACGCAGTATTTT.